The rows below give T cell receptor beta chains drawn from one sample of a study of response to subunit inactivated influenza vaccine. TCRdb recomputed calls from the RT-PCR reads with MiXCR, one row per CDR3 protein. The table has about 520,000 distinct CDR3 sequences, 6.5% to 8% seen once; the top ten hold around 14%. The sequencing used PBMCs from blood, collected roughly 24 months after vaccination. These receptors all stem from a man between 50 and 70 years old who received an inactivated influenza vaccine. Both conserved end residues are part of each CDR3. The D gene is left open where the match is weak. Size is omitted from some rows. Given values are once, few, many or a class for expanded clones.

CDR3aa: CASSLRKQGGYEQYF
CDR3nt: TGTGCCAGCAGCTTACGTAAACAGGGCGGCTACGAGCAGTACTTC
v_gene: TRBV11-2
j_gene: TRBJ2-7
abundance: NA
d_gene: NA

CDR3aa: CSALAANKPDEQFF
CDR3nt: TGCAGTGCTTTAGCGGCAAACAAACCGGATGAGCAGTTCTTC
v_gene: TRBV20-1
j_gene: TRBJ2-1
abundance: NA
d_gene: NA

CDR3aa: CASTSGLAGPDTQYF
CDR3nt: TGTGCCAGCACCTCAGGACTAGCGGGACCAGATACGCAGTATTTT
v_gene: TRBV5-6
j_gene: TRBJ2-3
abundance: few
d_gene: TRBD2

CDR3aa: CASSFNGAGASPLHF
CDR3nt: TGTGCCAGCAGTTTTAACGGGGCTGGAGCTTCACCCCTCCACTTT
v_gene: TRBV27
j_gene: TRBJ1-6
abundance: few
d_gene: NA

CDR3aa: CAISVAPYEQYF
CDR3nt: TGTGCCATCAGTGTGGCGCCCTACGAGCAGTACTTC
v_gene: TRBV10-3
j_gene: TRBJ2-7
abundance: NA
d_gene: NA

CDR3aa: CASSLAVSPQETQYF
CDR3nt: TGTGCCAGCAGCTTAGCGGTCAGCCCGCAAGAGACCCAGTACTTC
v_gene: TRBV7-2
j_gene: TRBJ2-5
abundance: many
d_gene: NA

CDR3aa: CSARDPTGRNQPQHF
CDR3nt: TGCAGTGCTAGAGATCCTACAGGGCGCAATCAGCCCCAGCATTTT
v_gene: TRBV20-1
j_gene: TRBJ1-5
abundance: many
d_gene: NA

CDR3aa: CASSATTSGTKNEQFF
CDR3nt: TGTGCCAGCAGCGCCACAACTAGCGGGACGAAGAATGAGCAGTTCTTC
v_gene: TRBV9
j_gene: TRBJ2-1
abundance: few
d_gene: TRBD2

CDR3aa: CAIRPAGVDSPLHF
CDR3nt: TGTGCCATCAGGCCAGCAGGGGTTGATTCACCCCTCCACTTT
v_gene: TRBV10-3
j_gene: TRBJ1-6
abundance: NA
d_gene: NA

CDR3aa: CASRVQGGYEQYF
CDR3nt: TGTGCCAGCAGAGTACAGGGCGGCTACGAGCAGTACTTC
v_gene: TRBV2
j_gene: TRBJ2-7
abundance: few
d_gene: NA

CDR3aa: CASSFTSTPEGEQFF
CDR3nt: TGTGCCAGCAGCTTCACGTCGACGCCCGAAGGTGAGCAGTTCTTC
v_gene: TRBV7-2
j_gene: TRBJ2-1
abundance: many
d_gene: NA

CDR3aa: CASSLQGADQPQHF
CDR3nt: TGTGCCAGCAGCCTACAGGGGGCGGATCAGCCCCAGCATTTT
v_gene: TRBV5-5
j_gene: TRBJ1-5
abundance: few
d_gene: TRBD1

CDR3aa: CASSQDRGPYSNQPQHF
CDR3nt: TGCGCCAGCAGCCAAGACCGGGGCCCTTATAGCAATCAGCCCCAGCATTTT
v_gene: TRBV4-3
j_gene: TRBJ1-5
abundance: many
d_gene: NA

CDR3aa: CASRRDAGGYGYTF
CDR3nt: TGTGCCAGTAGACGGGACGCTGGGGGCTATGGCTACACCTTC
v_gene: TRBV19
j_gene: TRBJ1-2
abundance: NA
d_gene: NA